The T cell receptor (beta chain) under discussion was sequenced for a study of cytomegalovirus exposure and HLA in healthy donors. The CDR3 spans 15 residues. CDR1 and CDR2 from the germline V gene are LNHNV and YYDKDF (reference sequence). Trimming left V 8 bases short and J 5 bases short, with 21 bases between. Primers for the PCR totalled 60 Vbeta and 13 Jbeta. The assay was immunoSEQ multiplex PCR, and TCRdb's table has in-frame clones only and misses some. The table shows 75,000 to 80,000 clones, with around 78% occurring only once. The chain employs TRBV15 and TRBJ1-1; TRBD1 might be the D (5 bases). This TCR derives from a man aged 40-49 years in good health and CMV-seronegative. Sequenced: PBMCs. The CDR3 spells CATLPGLPVRTEAFF. CDR3 DNA: TGTGCCACCCTCCCGGGACTCCCAGTAAGGACTGAAGCTTTCTTT.